The T cell receptor (beta chain) described here comes from a study of blood T cells in healthy people across ages. Combining a sample-barcoded 5' primer with a J-beta primer mix, a second PCR ran for roughly 7 to 12 cycles. Each cDNA molecule carried a tag from a template-switch adaptor that contained 12 random nucleotides. Sequencing recovered at least 3 million CDR3-containing paired-end reads from each sample. TCRdb recomputed calls from the 5' RACE reads with MiXCR, one row per CDR3 protein. This sample has approximately 1.5 million distinct CDR3 sequences; 40% to 45% occur once, and the top ten carry approximately 4%. General study points: Roughly linear declines in TCR beta diversity per million T cells occurred with age. Higher diversity, along with more naive CD4+ cells, distinguished long-lived donors from aged donors.

Germline lookup yields CDR1 SEHNR and CDR2 FQNEAQ (reference sequence). CDR3 length: 15 amino acids. V lost 3 bases to trimming and J lost 7 bases; unmatched junction nucleotides: 7. This clonotype was seen only a few times. Its antigen is not known. This receptor was identified in a woman aged 18 to 35 in good health. This chain joins TRBV7-9 and TRBJ2-1; 9 nucleotides agree with TRBD2. The sample consisted of blood. Here the CDR3 DNA reads TGTGCCAGCAGCTTTGGTAGCGGGAGTGGTAATGAGCAGTTCTTC. Translation: CASSFGSGSGNEQFF. Full variable domain (rest looked up from reference TRBV7-9 and TRBJ2-1): DTGVSQNPRHKITKRGQNVTFRCDPISEHNRLYWYRQTLGQGPEFLTYFQNEAQLEKSRLLSDRFSAERPKGSFSTLEIQRTEQGDSAMYLCASSFGSGSGNEQFFGPGTRLTVL.